This T cell receptor beta chain was captured in a study of blood T cells in healthy people across ages. V was pared by 4 bases and J by 4 bases, with 25 bases between. In germline, CDR1 is MNHEY, CDR2 SVGAGI. The CDR3 length is 18 residues. The authors ran a second PCR of about 7 to 11 cycles using a sample-barcoded 5' primer and a J-beta primer mix. Tags on each cDNA molecule came from a template-switch adaptor with 12 random nucleotides. TCRdb ran MiXCR on the 5' RACE reads and lists one entry per CDR3 protein. The data hold about 1.5 million distinct CDR3 sequences, with 42% observed a single time.

This sequence originates from a woman under 30 in good health. The source material was blood. The chain employs TRBV6-5 and TRBJ1-1; tentatively, D is TRBD1 (5 bases). CDR3 sequence (DNA): TGTGCCAGCAGTTTCCCCCTTAAGGGGAGTTCAACAAGCACTGAAGCTTTCTTT. Protein sequence: CASSFPLKGSSTSTEAFF.